The present TCR beta chain was sequenced within a study of T cells in Graves' hyperthyroidism and ophthalmopathy. Template material for amplifying TCR beta CDR3 regions consisted of RNA transcripts. First-round RT-PCR with HTBI primers amplified the TCR CDR3 region. TCRdb redid the calling of the multiplex PCR reads with MiXCR, one entry per CDR3 protein. The sample holds almost 600,000 distinct CDR3 sequences, about 15% seen once. In its sample, this clonotype was seen many times. Not enrolled were patients with uncontrolled infection, other autoimmune disease, pregnancy or lactation. PBMCs were derived from 10 ml fresh peripheral blood. The CDR3 has 15 residues. V gave up 8 bases and J gave up 3 bases; unmatched junction bases: 10. In germline, CDR1 is MNHNS, CDR2 SASEGT.

V is TRBV6-1 and J is TRBJ2-7, with 10 positions matching TRBD1. Sequencing used blood. This TCR was sampled from a woman under 40 with Graves' hyperthyroidism that later progressed to Graves' ophthalmopathy. CDR3 residues: CASETSGQGIYEQYF. The CDR3 DNA is TGTGCCAGCGAAACCTCGGGACAGGGGATCTACGAGCAGTACTTC.